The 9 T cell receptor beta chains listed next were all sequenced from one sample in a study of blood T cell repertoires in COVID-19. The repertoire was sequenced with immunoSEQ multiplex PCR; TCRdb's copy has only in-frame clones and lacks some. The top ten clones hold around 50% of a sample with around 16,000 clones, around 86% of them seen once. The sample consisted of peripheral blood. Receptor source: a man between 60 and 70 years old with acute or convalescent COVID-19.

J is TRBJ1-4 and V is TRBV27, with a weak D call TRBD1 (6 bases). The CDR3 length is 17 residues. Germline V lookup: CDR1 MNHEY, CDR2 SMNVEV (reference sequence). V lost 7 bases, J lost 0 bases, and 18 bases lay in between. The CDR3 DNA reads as TGTGCCAGCACTCGGACAGCTACTTCCTCAACTAATGAAAAACTGTTTTTT. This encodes CASTRTATSSTNEKLFF.

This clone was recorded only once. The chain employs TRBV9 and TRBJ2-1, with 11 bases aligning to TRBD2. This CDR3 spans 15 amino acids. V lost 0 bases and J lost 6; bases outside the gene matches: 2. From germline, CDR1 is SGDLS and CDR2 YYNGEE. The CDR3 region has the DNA TGTGCCAGCAGCGTAGCTCTAGCGGGAGGCAATGAGCAGTTCTTC. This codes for CASSVALAGGNEQFF.

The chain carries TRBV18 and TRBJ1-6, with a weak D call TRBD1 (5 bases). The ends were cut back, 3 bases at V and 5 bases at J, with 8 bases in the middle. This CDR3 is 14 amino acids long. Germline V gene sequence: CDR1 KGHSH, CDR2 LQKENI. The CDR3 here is CASSPGGNNSPLHF. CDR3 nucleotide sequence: TGTGCCAGCTCACCGGGGGGGAATAATTCACCCCTCCACTTT.

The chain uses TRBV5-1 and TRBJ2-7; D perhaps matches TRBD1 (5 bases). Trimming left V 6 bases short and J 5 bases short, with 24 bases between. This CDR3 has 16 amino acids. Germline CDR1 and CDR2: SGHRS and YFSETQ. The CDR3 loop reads CASNNGRTMAAHEQYF. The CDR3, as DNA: TGCGCCAGCAACAATGGTCGGACAATGGCTGCCCACGAGCAGTACTTC.

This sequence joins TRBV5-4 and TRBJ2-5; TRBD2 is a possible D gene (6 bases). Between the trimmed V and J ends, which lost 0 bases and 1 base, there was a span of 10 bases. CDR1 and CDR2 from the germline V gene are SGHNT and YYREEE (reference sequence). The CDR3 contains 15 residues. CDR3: CASSLAGRFQETQYF. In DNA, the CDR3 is TGTGCCAGCAGCTTGGCCGGGAGATTCCAAGAGACCCAGTACTTC.

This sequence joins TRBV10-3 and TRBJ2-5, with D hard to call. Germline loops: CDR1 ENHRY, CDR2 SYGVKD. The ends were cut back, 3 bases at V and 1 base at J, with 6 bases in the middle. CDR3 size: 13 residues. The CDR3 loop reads CAISDSFQETQYF. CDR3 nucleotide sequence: TGTGCCATCAGTGACTCCTTCCAAGAGACCCAGTACTTC.

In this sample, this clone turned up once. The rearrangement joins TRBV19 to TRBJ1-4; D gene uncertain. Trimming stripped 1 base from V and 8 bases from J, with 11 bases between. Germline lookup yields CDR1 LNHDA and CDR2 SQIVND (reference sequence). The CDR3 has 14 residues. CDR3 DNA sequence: TGTGCCAGTAGTATAGGGGAGCAAGGGGAAAAACTGTTTTTT. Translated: CASSIGEQGEKLFF.

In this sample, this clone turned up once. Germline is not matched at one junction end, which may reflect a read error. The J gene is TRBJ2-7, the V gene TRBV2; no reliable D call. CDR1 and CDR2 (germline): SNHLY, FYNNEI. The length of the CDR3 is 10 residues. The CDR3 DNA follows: TGTGCCAGCAGGGAAGAGAGGCAGTACTTC. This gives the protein CASREERQYF.

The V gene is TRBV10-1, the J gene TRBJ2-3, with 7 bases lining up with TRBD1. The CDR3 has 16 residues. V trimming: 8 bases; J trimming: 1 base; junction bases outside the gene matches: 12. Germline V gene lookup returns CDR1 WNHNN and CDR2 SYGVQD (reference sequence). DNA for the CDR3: TGCGCCAGCTCCAGGGGGTTCCCCCATTGCACAGATACGCAGTATTTT. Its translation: CASSRGFPHCTDTQYF.